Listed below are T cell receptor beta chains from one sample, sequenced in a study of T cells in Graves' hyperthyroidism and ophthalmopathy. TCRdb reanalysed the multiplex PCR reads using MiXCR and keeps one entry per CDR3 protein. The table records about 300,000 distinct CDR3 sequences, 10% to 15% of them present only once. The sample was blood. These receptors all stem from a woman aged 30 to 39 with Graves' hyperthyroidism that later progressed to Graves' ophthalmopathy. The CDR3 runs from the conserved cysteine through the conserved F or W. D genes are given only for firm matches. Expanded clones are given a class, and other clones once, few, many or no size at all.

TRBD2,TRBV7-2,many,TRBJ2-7,CASSFMPSGRYEQYF,TGTGCCAGCAGCTTTATGCCTAGCGGACGTTACGAGCAGTACTTC
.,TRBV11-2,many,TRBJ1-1,CASSTGNTEAFF,TGTGCCAGCTCGACAGGGAACACTGAAGCTTTCTTT
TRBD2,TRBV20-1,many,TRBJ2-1,CSARVGLAGAGEQFF,TGCAGTGCTAGAGTCGGGTTAGCGGGAGCTGGAGAGCAGTTCTTC
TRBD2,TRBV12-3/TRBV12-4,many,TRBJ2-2,CASTLLAGVAGELFF,TGTGCCAGCACCCTACTAGCGGGAGTTGCCGGGGAGCTGTTTTTT
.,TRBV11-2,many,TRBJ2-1,CASSLERPNNEQFF,TGTGCCAGCAGCTTAGAAAGGCCAAACAATGAGCAGTTCTTC
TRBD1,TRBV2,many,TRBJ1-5,CASRVQGIDQPQHF,TGTGCCAGCAGGGTACAGGGGATAGATCAGCCCCAGCATTTT
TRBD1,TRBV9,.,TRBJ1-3,CASSEGDRPAIYF,TGTGCCAGCAGCGAGGGGGACAGGCCAGCCATATATTTT
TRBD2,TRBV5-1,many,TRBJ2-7,CASSLEGGNEQYF,TGCGCCAGCAGCTTAGAGGGAGGGAACGAGCAGTACTTC
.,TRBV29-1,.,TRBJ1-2,CSGLTDGYTF,TGCAGCGGTCTGACAGATGGCTACACCTTC
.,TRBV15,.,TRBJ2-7,CATSSPDRAYEQYF,TGTGCCACCAGCAGTCCGGACAGAGCCTACGAGCAGTACTTC
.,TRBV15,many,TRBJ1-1,CATSREGRTEAFF,TGTGCCACCAGCAGAGAGGGCCGCACTGAAGCTTTCTTT
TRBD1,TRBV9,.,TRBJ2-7,CASSPNTGDEQYF,TGTGCCAGCAGCCCAAACACAGGGGACGAGCAGTACTTC
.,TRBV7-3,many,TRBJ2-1,CASSLSWGAGEEQFF,TGTGCCAGCAGCTTATCCTGGGGGGCAGGGGAAGAGCAGTTCTTC
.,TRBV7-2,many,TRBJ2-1,CASSLGTGSGGEQFF,TGTGCCAGCAGCTTAGGGACCGGGAGTGGCGGTGAGCAGTTCTTC
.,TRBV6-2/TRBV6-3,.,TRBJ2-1,CASSYPGGGIDEQFF,TGTGCCAGCAGTTACCCAGGCGGGGGCATCGATGAGCAGTTCTTC
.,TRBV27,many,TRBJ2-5,CASSVYGQGSRETQYF,TGTGCCAGCAGTGTCTATGGGCAGGGTTCACGGGAGACCCAGTACTTC
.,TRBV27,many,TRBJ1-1,CASSLRDRKNTEAFF,TGTGCCAGCAGTTTACGGGACCGGAAAAACACTGAAGCTTTCTTT
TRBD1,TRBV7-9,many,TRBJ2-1,CASVVRQGVPIPYNEQFF,TGTGCCAGCGTCGTGCGACAGGGGGTCCCAATACCCTACAATGAGCAGTTCTTC
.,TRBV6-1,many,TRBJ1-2,CASRGGLTYGYTF,TGTGCCAGCAGGGGAGGCCTAACCTATGGCTACACCTTC
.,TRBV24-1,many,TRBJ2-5,CATSATAGADLGAWQETQYF,TGTGCCACCAGTGCCACCGCGGGGGCAGACCTCGGCGCATGGCAAGAGACCCAGTACTTC
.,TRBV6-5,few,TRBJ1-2,CASSYSLDSYYGYTF,TGTGCCAGCAGTTACTCCCTCGACAGTTACTATGGCTACACCTTC
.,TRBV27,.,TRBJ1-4,CASSFVPTNEKLFF,TGTGCCAGCAGTTTTGTTCCAACTAATGAAAAACTGTTTTTT
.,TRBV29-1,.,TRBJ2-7,CSVWLAHAYEQYF,TGCAGCGTTTGGCTAGCGCATGCCTACGAGCAGTACTTC
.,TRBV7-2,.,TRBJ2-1,CASSLGNPSSYNEQFF,TGTGCCAGCAGCTTGGGTAACCCTAGCTCCTACAATGAGCAGTTCTTC
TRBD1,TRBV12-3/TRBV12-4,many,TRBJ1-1,CASRFTGGVTEAFF,TGTGCCAGCAGGTTTACAGGGGGCGTAACTGAAGCTTTCTTT
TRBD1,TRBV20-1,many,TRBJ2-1,CSAQRLVGGYGEQFF,TGCAGTGCCCAGCGTTTAGTAGGGGGCTACGGTGAGCAGTTCTTC
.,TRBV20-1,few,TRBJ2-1,CSAIFRERDDEQFF,TGCAGTGCTATTTTCCGGGAGAGGGACGATGAGCAGTTCTTC
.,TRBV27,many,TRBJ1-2,CASSPSDTYGYTF,TGTGCCAGCAGTCCATCGGACACCTATGGCTACACCTTC
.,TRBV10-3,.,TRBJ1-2,CAISEGGGKYGYTF,TGTGCCATCAGTGAGGGAGGGGGGAAATATGGCTACACCTTC
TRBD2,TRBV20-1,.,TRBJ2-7,CSARDPSGVEEQYF,TGCAGTGCTAGAGACCCTAGCGGGGTGGAGGAGCAGTACTTC
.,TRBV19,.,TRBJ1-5,CASSPRPGRASNQPQHF,TGTGCCAGTAGCCCTAGGCCCGGCAGGGCGAGCAATCAGCCCCAGCATTTT
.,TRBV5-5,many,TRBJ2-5,CASAHKTDQETQYF,TGTGCCAGCGCCCACAAGACAGATCAAGAGACCCAGTACTTC
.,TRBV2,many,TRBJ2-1,CASSLDSPVSYNEQFF,TGTGCCAGCAGTCTAGACAGCCCAGTCTCCTACAATGAGCAGTTCTTC
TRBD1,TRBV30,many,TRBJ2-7,CAIWSGGAKEQYF,TGTGCCATCTGGTCAGGGGGCGCGAAAGAGCAGTACTTC
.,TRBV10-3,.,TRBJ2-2,CAVGLSAGELFF,TGTGCCGTCGGCCTCTCGGCCGGGGAGCTGTTTTTT
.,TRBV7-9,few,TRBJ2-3,CASVPPETSTDTQYF,TGTGCCAGCGTACCCCCCGAGACTAGCACAGATACGCAGTATTTT
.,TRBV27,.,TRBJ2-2,CASSFLGQVNTGELFF,TGTGCCAGCAGTTTTCTCGGGCAGGTGAACACCGGGGAGCTGTTTTTT
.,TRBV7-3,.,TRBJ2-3,CASSSYSTPDTQYF,TGTGCCAGCAGCTCATATTCTACCCCAGATACGCAGTATTTT
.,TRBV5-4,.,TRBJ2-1,CASSFSGHTYNEQFF,TGTGCCAGCAGCTTCTCTGGACACACATACAATGAGCAGTTCTTC
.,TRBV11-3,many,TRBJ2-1,CASSLRDGTNEQFF,TGTGCCAGCAGCCTTCGGGACGGGACCAATGAGCAGTTCTTC
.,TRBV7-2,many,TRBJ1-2,CASSPWTEGGNGYTF,TGTGCCAGCAGCCCCTGGACGGAGGGAGGGAACGGCTACACCTTC
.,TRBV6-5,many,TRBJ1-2,CASRLLGETAGYTF,TGTGCCAGCAGACTACTCGGGGAGACTGCTGGCTACACCTTC
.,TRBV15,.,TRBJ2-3,CATSSSGTRQYF,TGTGCCACCAGCAGCTCCGGGACCCGGCAGTATTTT
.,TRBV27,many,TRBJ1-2,CASSLVGAGYGYTF,TGTGCCAGCAGTTTAGTGGGGGCAGGCTATGGCTACACCTTC
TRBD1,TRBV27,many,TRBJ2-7,CASSRTGTGLSEQYF,TGTGCCAGCAGTCGCACCGGGACAGGGCTCTCCGAGCAGTACTTC
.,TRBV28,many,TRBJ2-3,CASSTRDRSDGDTQYF,TGTGCCAGCAGTACGCGGGACAGATCCGATGGGGATACGCAGTATTTT
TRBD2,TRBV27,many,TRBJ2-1,CASSLRVAGWVLNEQFF,TGTGCCAGCAGTTTAAGGGTAGCGGGATGGGTCTTGAATGAGCAGTTCTTC
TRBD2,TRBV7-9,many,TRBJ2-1,CASSYVTSGRNNEQFF,TGTGCCAGCAGCTACGTGACTAGCGGGAGAAACAATGAGCAGTTCTTC
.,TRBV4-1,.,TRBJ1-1,CASSQDKGREQGWDTEAFF,TGCGCCAGCAGCCAAGATAAAGGAAGGGAACAGGGATGGGACACTGAAGCTTTCTTT
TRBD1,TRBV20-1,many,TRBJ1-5,CSARNEGSGGVQPQHF,TGCAGTGCTAGAAACGAAGGATCAGGGGGGGTTCAGCCCCAGCATTTT
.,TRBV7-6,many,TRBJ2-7,CASSLDREFNEQYF,TGTGCCAGCAGCTTAGACAGGGAATTCAACGAGCAGTACTTC
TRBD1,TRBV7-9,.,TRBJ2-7,CASSSLRDRASSEQYF,TGTGCCAGCAGCTCGCTCCGGGACAGGGCGTCCTCCGAGCAGTACTTC
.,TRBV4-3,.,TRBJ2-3,CASSQSAGVRSTDTQYF,TGCGCCAGCAGCCAATCCGCCGGTGTGCGGAGCACAGATACGCAGTATTTT
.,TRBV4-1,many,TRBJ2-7,CASSQGDEEVYEQYF,TGCGCCAGCAGCCAAGGCGATGAGGAGGTCTACGAGCAGTACTTC
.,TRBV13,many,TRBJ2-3,CASSRLDLNTDTQYF,TGTGCCAGCAGCCGCCTGGACTTGAACACAGATACGCAGTATTTT
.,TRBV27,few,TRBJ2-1,CASSLTGRGDNEQFF,TGTGCCAGCAGTTTAACTGGCAGGGGGGACAATGAGCAGTTCTTC